These 5 T cell receptor beta chains share one sample of origin, sequenced in a study of blood T cell repertoires in COVID-19. Some clones are missing from TCRdb's copy, which holds only in-frame ones; the method was immunoSEQ multiplex PCR. The table lists around 310,000 clones, about 87% of them singletons. Source material: PBMCs or T cells enriched from blood (not recorded which). These receptors were taken from a man younger than 40 who had recovered from COVID-19.

The CDR3, as DNA: TGTGCCAGCAGCTTAGTCCAGGGAAGCAATCAGCCCCAGCATTTT. This gives the protein CASSLVQGSNQPQHF. The rearrangement uses TRBV7-2 and TRBJ1-5, with D tentatively TRBD1 (5 bases). The V end was cut by 1 base, the J end by 1 base, with 8 bases between. The CDR3 spans 15 residues. From germline, CDR1 is SGHTA and CDR2 FQGNSA.

The chain combines TRBV5-1 with TRBJ1-2; 9 nucleotides align to TRBD1. The CDR3 runs 14 residues. The germline V gene has CDR1 SGHRS and CDR2 YFSETQ. Trimming at V came to 0 bases and at J to 7 bases, leaving 4 bases not matched to a gene. The CDR3 protein is CASSLGDRDGGYTF. The CDR3, as DNA: TGCGCCAGCAGCTTGGGGGACAGGGATGGTGGCTACACCTTC.

The DNA of the CDR3 is TGTGCCATCAGTGACCCTAGCGACCAAGAGACCCAGTACTTC. This encodes CAISDPSDQETQYF. The chain has TRBV10-3 and TRBJ2-5; tentative D call: TRBD2 (6 bases). This CDR3 is built from 14 residues. V dropped 3 bases and J dropped 0 bases, with 8 bases sitting between them. Germline assignment: CDR1 ENHRY and CDR2 SYGVKD.

The chain uses TRBV10-3 and TRBJ2-3; 14 bases align to TRBD2. Germline CDR1 and CDR2: ENHRY and SYGVKD. The CDR3 is 18 residues long. Trimming cost V 10 bases and J 5 bases; bases outside gene matches: 17. The CDR3 coding sequence is TGTGCCACCCAGGGGACTAGCGGGGGCTCCCCGAGAGGAGATACGCAGTATTTT. Its protein is CATQGTSGGSPRGDTQYF.

The chain employs TRBV5-1 and TRBJ2-7, with D possibly matching TRBD1 (6 bases). The CDR3 length is 14 residues. V shed 3 bases and J shed 0 bases, with 10 bases lying between them. Germline CDR1 SGHRS, CDR2 YFSETQ. The DNA for the CDR3 is TGCGCCAGCAGCTCCGGACAGAACTCCTACGAGCAGTACTTC. Translation: CASSSGQNSYEQYF.